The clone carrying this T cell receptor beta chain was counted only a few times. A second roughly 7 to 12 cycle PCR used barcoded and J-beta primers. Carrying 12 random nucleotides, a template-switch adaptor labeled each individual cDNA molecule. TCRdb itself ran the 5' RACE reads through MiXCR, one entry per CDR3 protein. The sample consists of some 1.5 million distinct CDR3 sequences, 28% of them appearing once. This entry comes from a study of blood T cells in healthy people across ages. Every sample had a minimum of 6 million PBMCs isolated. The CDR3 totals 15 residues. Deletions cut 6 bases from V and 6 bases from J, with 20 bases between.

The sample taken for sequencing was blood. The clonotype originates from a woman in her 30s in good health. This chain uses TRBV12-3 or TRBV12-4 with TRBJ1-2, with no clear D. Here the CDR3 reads CASSPNPTSVHGYTF. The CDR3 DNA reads TGTGCCAGCAGCCCAAATCCCACGAGTGTCCATGGCTACACCTTC.